These 24 T cell receptor beta chains came from one sample sequenced in a study of T cells after somatic rescue of genetic block (dated by TCRdb to about 2020). Libraries were constructed by the immunoSEQ multiplex PCR assay. The immuneACCESS repertoire file appears here via TCRdb, limited to in-frame rearrangements. These files lack a portion of the clones; in checked studies, under half of the deficit traces to unresolved V genes, and the cause of the others is not known. The sample includes over 55,000 clones, with about 90% observed a single time. Of the sample, around 3% is held by the ten largest clones. The sequenced sample consisted of peripheral blood mononuclear cells (PBMCs). The source of these receptors is a man aged 35 to 55.

The V and J genes are TRBV18 and TRBJ1-4, with TRBD1 as a possible D gene (6 bases). This CDR3 comprises 14 residues. Germline CDR1 reads KGHSH; CDR2 reads LQKENI. V lost 4 bases and J 4 bases, leaving 10 bases between the germline ends. Here the CDR3 reads CASSHGQFNEKLFF. The CDR3 DNA sequence: TGTGCCAGCTCACACGGACAGTTTAATGAAAAACTGTTTTTT.

This chain links TRBV18 with TRBJ1-1, with unresolved D. This CDR3 spans 17 amino acids. Trimming cost V 0 bases and J 0 bases, with 14 bases left between them. Germline loops: CDR1 KGHSH, CDR2 LQKENI. The DNA for the CDR3 is TGTGCCAGCTCACCACCGGGATCAGGTACACTGAACACTGAAGCTTTCTTT. This sequence encodes CASSPPGSGTLNTEAFF.

The sample holds one count of this clone. The chain links TRBV2 to TRBJ2-1; 13 bases align to TRBD2. Trimming took 3 bases from V and 9 from J; bases not matched to a gene: 8. The CDR3 is 16 residues long. Germline assignment: CDR1 SNHLY and CDR2 FYNNEI. The DNA of the CDR3 is TGTGCCAGCAGTGACCCCGGGACTAGCGGGAAAGGTGAGCAGTTCTTC. As protein: CASSDPGTSGKGEQFF.

The V and J genes are TRBV7-3 and TRBJ2-2; D is undetermined. Trimming left V 3 bases short and J 1 base short, with 9 bases between. This CDR3 has 15 amino acids. Per the germline V gene, CDR1 is SGHTA and CDR2 is FQGTGA. CDR3 amino acids: CASSFQRQNTGELFF. CDR3 DNA: TGTGCCAGCAGCTTCCAAAGACAGAACACCGGGGAGCTGTTTTTT.

V is TRBV9 and J is TRBJ2-7; 8 bases agree with TRBD1. This CDR3 has 14 residues. Trimming at V came to 4 bases and at J to 3 bases, leaving 6 bases not matched to a gene. CDR1 and CDR2 (germline): SGDLS, YYNGEE. This CDR3 reads CASSPDREFYEQYF. The CDR3 bases are TGTGCCAGCAGCCCGGACAGGGAGTTCTACGAGCAGTACTTC.

The genes are TRBV6-5 and TRBJ1-4; maybe TRBD1 (5 bases). CDR1 is MNHEY and CDR2 is SVGAGI in the germline V gene. The V end was cut by 6 bases, the J end by 7 bases, with 18 bases between. The CDR3 sequence is 15 residues long. CDR3 sequence reads: CASRSTQGLPEKLFF. DNA for the CDR3: TGTGCCAGCAGGTCAACCCAGGGACTGCCTGAAAAACTGTTTTTT.

Written as DNA, the CDR3 is TGCGCCAGCAGCTTGCAAAGCGTTAACAATGAGCAGTTCTTC. It specifies CASSLQSVNNEQFF. The chain joins TRBV5-1 to TRBJ2-1, with D unclear. From germline, CDR1 is SGHRS and CDR2 YFSETQ. V was cut by 1 base and J by 5 bases, with 10 bases left in between. The CDR3 has 14 residues. Full variable domain (outside the CDR3, taken from reference TRBV5-1 and TRBJ2-1): KAGVTQTPRYLIKTRGQQVTLSCSPISGHRSVSWYQQTPGQGLQFLFEYFSETQRNKGNFPGRFSGRQFSNSRSEMNVSTLELGDSALYLCASSLQSVNNEQFFGPGTRLTVL.

V and J are TRBV5-6 and TRBJ2-7; 10 nucleotides line up with TRBD2. V lost 2 bases and J lost 5; bases outside the gene matches: 4. The CDR3 is made up of 14 amino acids. The V gene's germline CDR1 is SGHDT and CDR2 YYEEEE. The CDR3 region is CASSLGTSDNEQYF. The CDR3 DNA sequence: TGTGCCAGCAGCTTAGGGACTAGCGATAACGAGCAGTACTTC.

The V and J genes are TRBV27 and TRBJ1-2; D call uncertain. Germline-derived CDR1 and CDR2 are MNHEY and SMNVEV (reference sequence). V was clipped by 0 bases and J by 4 bases, with 9 bases between them. CDR3 length: 14 amino acids. The DNA of the CDR3 is TGTGCCAGCAGTTTATCGCGGGCGGGCTATGGCTACACCTTC. This sequence encodes CASSLSRAGYGYTF.

J is TRBJ2-7 and V is TRBV4-1; maybe TRBD2 (6 bases). V shed 1 base and J shed 2 bases, with 18 bases lying between them. CDR1 and CDR2 (germline): MGHRA, YSYEKL. The CDR3 is made up of 17 amino acids. The CDR3 spells CASSQVLRGRSTYEQYF. The CDR3 DNA reads as TGCGCCAGCAGCCAAGTCCTGCGAGGGAGGTCGACCTACGAGCAGTACTTC.

V gene TRBV6-5 combines with J gene TRBJ1-5; no clear D gene. From germline, CDR1 is MNHEY and CDR2 SVGAGI. The CDR3 length is 14 residues. Trimming cost V 6 bases and J 4 bases, with 13 bases left between them. The chain's CDR3 is CASRGGRLNQPQHF. The CDR3, as DNA: TGTGCCAGCAGGGGTGGACGGTTGAATCAGCCCCAGCATTTT.

CDR3 sequence reads: CASSSYRVNEQFF. The CDR3 DNA reads as TGTGCCAGCAGCTCGTATAGAGTCAATGAGCAGTTCTTC. This chain connects TRBV11-2 to TRBJ2-1; D gene uncertain. This CDR3 contains 13 residues. From germline, CDR1 is SGHAT and CDR2 FQNNGV. The V gene lost 4 bases and the J gene lost 6 bases, with 10 bases spanning the gap.

The chain uses TRBV6-5 and TRBJ2-1; D is unresolved. The V end was cut by 9 bases, the J end by 4 bases, with 10 bases between. In germline, CDR1 is MNHEY, CDR2 SVGAGI. This CDR3 is 12 amino acids long. This CDR3 reads CASTAGYNEQFF. CDR3 nucleotide sequence: TGTGCCAGTACGGCAGGATACAATGAGCAGTTCTTC.

The genes are TRBV28 and TRBJ2-1; 7 bases are shared with TRBD2. Per the germline V gene, CDR1 is MDHEN and CDR2 is SYDVKM. This CDR3 contains 14 residues. Trimming removed 0 bases from V and 6 bases from J; junction bases left unmatched: 2. CDR3 coding DNA: TGTGCCAGCAGTTTATGGGGAGGGCTCAATGAGCAGTTCTTC. Protein: CASSLWGGLNEQFF.

J is TRBJ2-7 and V is TRBV6-5, with D perhaps matching TRBD1 (5 bases). This CDR3 has 12 residues. V lost 7 bases, J lost 0 bases, and 7 bases lay in between. Germline V gives CDR1 MNHEY, CDR2 SVGAGI. The CDR3 region is CASKGFSYEQYF. In DNA form, the CDR3 reads TGTGCCAGCAAGGGGTTCTCCTACGAGCAGTACTTC.

The chain employs TRBV11-2 and TRBJ2-5; 7 bases fit TRBD2. The CDR3 covers 14 residues. V gave up 5 bases and J gave up 4 bases; unmatched junction bases: 7. In germline, CDR1 is SGHAT, CDR2 FQNNGV. CDR3 loop: CASSPRASGETQYF. The CDR3 nucleotides are TGTGCCAGCAGCCCCCGGGCTAGCGGAGAGACCCAGTACTTC.

The J gene is TRBJ2-7, the V gene TRBV7-8; 8 positions agree with TRBD1. Germline CDR1 is SGHVS and CDR2 is FQNEAQ. V trimming: 3 bases; J trimming: 0 bases; junction bases outside the gene matches: 4. The CDR3 extends over 15 amino acids. Written as DNA, the CDR3 is TGTGCCAGCAGCTTGGGGACAGGATTCTCCTACGAGCAGTACTTC. Translated: CASSLGTGFSYEQYF.

The chain combines TRBV6-1 with TRBJ2-3; D perhaps matches TRBD1 (5 bases). Germline CDR1 is MNHNS and CDR2 is SASEGT. Deletions cut 0 bases from V and 1 base from J, with 8 bases between. This CDR3 region has 15 residues. The CDR3 DNA is TGTGCCAGCAGTGAAGCGGGGCGAGGCACAGATACGCAGTATTTT. This gives the protein CASSEAGRGTDTQYF.

V and J are TRBV6-6 and TRBJ2-1, with a tentative D call TRBD2 (6 bases). V lost 7 bases and J 1 base, leaving 14 bases between the germline ends. Germline V gives CDR1 MNHNY, CDR2 SVGAGI (reference sequence). This CDR3 has 15 amino acids. CDR3 in amino acids: CASILGTQSYNEQFF. The DNA of the CDR3 is TGTGCCAGCATTCTCGGGACTCAGTCCTACAATGAGCAGTTCTTC.

The rearrangement links TRBV5-1 to TRBJ1-2; D unresolved. This CDR3 has 16 amino acids. Between the trimmed V and J ends, which lost 0 bases and 3 bases, there was a span of 15 bases. The germline V gene has CDR1 SGHRS and CDR2 YFSETQ. CDR3 sequence (DNA): TGCGCCAGCAGCTTGGGACACAGTGGCCTGGACTATGGCTACACCTTC. Its protein is CASSLGHSGLDYGYTF.

The CDR3 region has the DNA TGTGCCAGCAGCGCCAAGCGGGGGGGCCAAGATACGCAGTATTTT. It translates to CASSAKRGGQDTQYF. V gene TRBV9 combines with J gene TRBJ2-3; TRBD2 matches at 10 bases. V shed 3 bases, J shed 5 bases, and the junction held 6 bases outside the gene matches. CDR1 and CDR2 (germline): SGDLS, YYNGEE. This CDR3 has 15 residues.

The V call is TRBV19, the J call TRBJ2-1, with 16 bases fitting TRBD2. The CDR3 is 20 amino acids. Germline CDR1 reads LNHDA; CDR2 reads SQIVND (reference sequence). With V trimmed by 5 bases and J by 2 bases, 12 bases remained unmatched. CDR3 protein: CASSPLPGLAGGSAYNEQFF. DNA of the CDR3: TGTGCCAGTAGTCCACTTCCGGGACTAGCGGGAGGGTCCGCCTACAATGAGCAGTTCTTC.

This chain connects TRBV5-1 to TRBJ1-2, with D tentatively TRBD1 (5 bases). CDR3 length: 13 amino acids. Between the trimmed V and J ends, which lost 0 bases and 4 bases, there was a span of 7 bases. The germline V gene encodes CDR1 SGHRS and CDR2 YFSETQ. The DNA for the CDR3 is TGCGCCAGCAGCTTGGAAGGGGCCTATGGCTACACCTTC. Protein sequence: CASSLEGAYGYTF. Variable domain in full (rest from reference TRBV5-1 and TRBJ1-2): KAGVTQTPRYLIKTRGQQVTLSCSPISGHRSVSWYQQTPGQGLQFLFEYFSETQRNKGNFPGRFSGRQFSNSRSEMNVSTLELGDSALYLCASSLEGAYGYTFGSGTRLTVV.

V usage is TRBV7-8 and J usage is TRBJ2-7, with 9 positions matching TRBD2. CDR1 SGHVS and CDR2 FQNEAQ come from the germline V gene. The V gene end was trimmed by 4 bases and the J gene end by 6 bases; junction bases not matched to a gene: 7. This CDR3 region has 14 residues. The CDR3: CASSSIAGAGEQYF. The DNA of the CDR3 is TGTGCCAGCAGCTCCATAGCGGGAGCCGGCGAGCAGTACTTC.